The 14 T cell receptor beta chains listed next were all sequenced from one sample in a study of neurological immune-mediated disorders. Each CDR3 protein gets one entry after TCRdb re-called the 5' RACE reads with MiXCR. The sample contains 70,000 to 95,000 distinct CDR3 sequences, roughly 18% of which appear only once. Sequencing was performed on PBMCs. All receptors derive from a woman between 40 and 50 years old in good health.

This clonotype showed up many times. V usage is TRBV4-1 and J usage is TRBJ2-4; D possibly corresponds to TRBD2 (6 bases). CDR1 MGHRA and CDR2 YSYEKL come from the germline V gene. Deletions cut 0 bases from V and 5 bases from J, with 17 bases between. The CDR3 contains 17 residues. The CDR3 protein is CASSQDGAGRQENIQYF. The CDR3 DNA reads TGCGCCAGCAGCCAAGATGGGGCGGGACGGCAAGAAAACATTCAGTACTTC.

The rearrangement links TRBV15 to TRBJ1-2; no clear D gene. CDR1 is LNHNV and CDR2 is YYDKDF in the germline V gene (reference sequence). The CDR3 is 13 residues long. The ends were cut back, 5 bases at V and 7 bases at J, with 14 bases in the middle. CDR3 in DNA: TGTGCCACCAGCGGCTCGTACATCCTTGGCTACACCTTC. Translation gives CATSGSYILGYTF.

This chain uses TRBV4-2 with TRBJ2-1, with a weak D call TRBD1 (6 bases). V shed 4 bases and J shed 0 bases, with 13 bases lying between them. The germline gives CDR1 LGHNA, CDR2 YNFKEQ. The CDR3 is 16 residues long. The CDR3 region is CASSPQGPSSYNEQFF. The CDR3 DNA follows: TGTGCCAGCAGCCCCCAGGGGCCCAGCTCCTACAATGAGCAGTTCTTC.

In its sample, this clonotype was seen many times. The chain uses TRBV5-1 and TRBJ2-7, with 7 bases aligning to TRBD2. Germline lookup yields CDR1 SGHRS and CDR2 YFSETQ. The J segment lost 6 bases and the V segment lost 3 bases, leaving 9 bases of the junction unmatched. The CDR3 runs 14 residues. The DNA for the CDR3 is TGCGCCAGCAGCTCCGGACTAGGTTCCGTCGAGCAGTACTTC. Amino acids: CASSSGLGSVEQYF.

This clonotype was seen at least ten times. For the CDR3, the DNA is TGTGCCAGCAGTTACGGGGCCTTTGAGGGAAACACCATATATTTT. This gives the protein CASSYGAFEGNTIYF. This chain links TRBV6-5 with TRBJ1-3; TRBD1 is a possible D gene (5 bases). The germline V and J ends were trimmed by 2 bases and 4 bases, with 12 bases remaining between them. The germline V gene has CDR1 MNHEY and CDR2 SVGAGI. The length of the CDR3 is 15 residues.

This clonotype was counted at least ten times. The CDR3 region is CASSSGVVGVSYNEQFF. In nucleotides, the CDR3 is TGCGCCAGCAGCTCCGGGGTGGTCGGCGTCTCCTACAATGAGCAGTTCTTC. The V gene is TRBV5-1, the J gene TRBJ2-1; TRBD2 is a possible D gene (5 bases). Germline V lookup: CDR1 SGHRS, CDR2 YFSETQ. Trimming cost V 3 bases and J 0 bases, with 16 bases left between them. CDR3 length equals 17 residues.

Many counts were recorded for this clonotype. The genes are TRBV7-3 and TRBJ2-5; 10 bases align to TRBD1. V was clipped by 5 bases and J by 3 bases; unmatched bases: 6. Germline CDR1 SGHTA, CDR2 FQGTGA. This CDR3 region has 15 residues. The CDR3 here is CASSQIGTGEETQYF. CDR3 sequence (DNA): TGTGCCAGCAGCCAAATTGGGACAGGGGAAGAGACCCAGTACTTC.

This clonotype has ten or more counts. The chain's CDR3 is CASKIPGGSRGYTF. The CDR3 DNA is TGTGCCAGCAAGATTCCAGGGGGATCTCGGGGCTACACCTTC. The rearrangement links TRBV28 to TRBJ1-2, with 7 bases identical to TRBD1. The CDR3 extends over 14 amino acids. With V trimmed by 7 bases and J by 8 bases, 13 bases remained unmatched. Germline V gives CDR1 MDHEN, CDR2 SYDVKM.

This clonotype was counted at least ten times. J is TRBJ1-1 and V is TRBV6-1, with 7 positions matching TRBD1. The length of the CDR3 is 15 residues. Germline lookup yields CDR1 MNHNS and CDR2 SASEGT. V lost 6 bases and J lost 4; bases outside the gene matches: 11. CDR3 in amino acids: CASRAGGEASTEAFF. In nucleotides, the CDR3 is TGTGCCAGCAGAGCAGGGGGGGAGGCCAGCACTGAAGCTTTCTTT.

This clonotype was detected ten times or more. The chain has TRBV7-2 and TRBJ2-3, with D possibly matching TRBD2 (5 bases). V was pared by 2 bases and J by 5 bases, with 8 bases between. The CDR3 spans 13 residues. Germline CDR1 SGHTA, CDR2 FQGNSA. The CDR3 DNA is TGTGCCAGCAGCTTATCTGGAGGAGATACGCAGTATTTT. Its translation: CASSLSGGDTQYF.

This clonotype was seen at least ten times. The chain combines TRBV5-6 with TRBJ1-1; D possibly corresponds to TRBD1 (6 bases). V lost 0 bases and J lost 4, with 13 bases in between. This CDR3 region has 15 residues. In germline, CDR1 is SGHDT, CDR2 YYEEEE. Here the CDR3 DNA reads TGTGCCAGCAGCTTGGTTGGGGGCGCGGTCACTGAAGCTTTCTTT. Translation gives CASSLVGGAVTEAFF.

This clonotype was detected many times. The chain recombines TRBV27 with TRBJ2-1; 8 nucleotides line up with TRBD2. The germline V gene encodes CDR1 MNHEY and CDR2 SMNVEV (reference sequence). The CDR3 totals 15 residues. With 5 bases clipped from V and 10 bases from J, the junction kept 13 bases outside the gene matches. The DNA of the CDR3 is TGTGCCAGCAGTCCACCCGGGGGGGCCGGATTGGAGCAGTTCTTC. Protein product: CASSPPGGAGLEQFF.

This chain joins TRBV12-3 or TRBV12-4 and TRBJ2-5, with a tentative D call TRBD1 (5 bases). V lost 10 bases to trimming and J lost 12 bases, with 18 bases between them. The CDR3 is 11 amino acids. This CDR3 is CATAQGRTKYF. Here the CDR3 DNA reads TGTGCCACCGCCCAGGGTCGGACAAAGTACTTC.

The gene calls are TRBV5-1 and TRBJ1-6; possibly TRBD1 for D (5 bases). The length of the CDR3 is 14 residues. CDR1 SGHRS and CDR2 YFSETQ come from the germline V gene. The V end was cut by 0 bases, the J end by 6 bases, with 7 bases between. The CDR3 DNA sequence: TGCGCCAGCAGCTTGGGCCAGGGTAATTCACCCCTCCACTTT. Its translation: CASSLGQGNSPLHF.